A single TCR beta chain is shown here with its context. Its antigen is not known. The entry originates in a study of naive and memory T cell subsets. Cells stained for CD3, CD4, CD8, CD45RA, CD27 and viability were sorted into four CD45RA/CD27 subsets. Overall study results and limits: A few larger clonotypes appeared in naive repertoires, especially CD8, possibly memory cells re-expressing CD45RA.

An equimolar mix of two oligonucleotides served as the beta constant-region primer for TRBC1 and TRBC2. Ligated cDNA was amplified by four rounds of PCR with nested alpha and beta constant-region primers and SP2. A single record per CDR3 protein comes from TCRdb applying MiXCR to the UMI-ligation and nested PCR reads. Among approximately 140,000 distinct CDR3 sequences listed, more than 15% were seen once. Germline V gene lookup returns CDR1 MNHEY and CDR2 SMNVEV (reference sequence). The CDR3 spans 17 residues. V was pared by 4 bases and J by 0 bases, with 9 bases of the junction left unmatched. The V and J genes are TRBV27 and TRBJ2-5; 9 nucleotides align to TRBD1. The specimen sequenced was naive CD8+ T cells from blood. This TCR came from a human donor in good health. The CDR3 region is CASSCRYRDRDQETQYF. The CDR3, as DNA: TGTGCCAGCAGTTGTCGATACCGGGACAGGGACCAAGAGACCCAGTACTTC.